Presented here are 9 T cell receptor beta chains from one specimen sequenced in a study of blood T cell repertoires in COVID-19. Here immunoSEQ multiplex PCR was the method, and the copy in TCRdb shows in-frame clones only, minus some. The sample yields about 200,000 clones, roughly 90% seen once. Sequenced material: PBMCs or T cells enriched from blood (not recorded which). These receptor sequences come from a young woman who had recovered from COVID-19.

This rearrangement joins TRBV12-3 or TRBV12-4 to TRBJ1-2; the D is unclear. This CDR3 spans 13 amino acids. Trimming shortened V by 3 bases and J by 1 base, and 6 bases separated the two germline ends. The DNA for the CDR3 is TGTGCCAGCAGTTTGGCCAGTAACTATGGCTACACCTTC. Translating it yields CASSLASNYGYTF.

This clone was picked up a small number of times. The chain joins TRBV7-8 to TRBJ2-7; TRBD1 might be the D (5 bases). V was shortened by 5 bases and J by 1 base, with 15 bases between the two germline ends. The CDR3 runs to 15 residues. Per germline, CDR1 SGHVS and CDR2 FQNEAQ. CDR3: CASSPTPGNSYEQYF. CDR3 sequence (DNA): TGTGCCAGCAGCCCTACACCAGGGAATTCCTACGAGCAGTACTTC. Full variable domain (remainder filled in from reference TRBV7-8 and TRBJ2-7): GAGVSQSPRYKVAKRGQDVALRCDPISGHVSLFWYQQALGQGPEFLTYFQNEAQLDKSGLPSDRFFAERPEGSVSTLKIQRTQQEDSAVYLCASSPTPGNSYEQYFGPGTRLTVT.

J is TRBJ2-2 and V is TRBV6-5; possible D gene TRBD2, 6 bases. The CDR3 has 14 residues. Germline lookup yields CDR1 MNHEY and CDR2 SVGAGI. CDR3 sequence: CATGTRDYTGELFF. CDR3 DNA sequence: TGTGCGACCGGGACTCGGGACTACACCGGGGAGCTGTTTTTT.

This clone was recorded only once. This chain links TRBV2 with TRBJ2-5; tentative D call: TRBD2 (5 bases). CDR3 length: 16 residues. V was clipped by 7 bases and J by 1 base, with 19 bases between them. From germline, CDR1 is SNHLY and CDR2 FYNNEI. CDR3 coding DNA: TGTGCCAGCATGGTAACGAGGGCATTTTCCCAAGAGACCCAGTACTTC. Translation: CASMVTRAFSQETQYF.

The genes are TRBV7-9 and TRBJ2-3, with a possible D match to TRBD1 (6 bases). This CDR3 region has 15 residues. Trimming left V 2 bases short and J 2 bases short, with 11 bases between. Germline lookup yields CDR1 SEHNR and CDR2 FQNEAQ (reference sequence). The CDR3 protein is CASSLQGTYTDTQYF. The CDR3 nucleotides are TGTGCCAGCAGCTTACAGGGGACCTACACAGATACGCAGTATTTT.

In nucleotides, the CDR3 is TGTGCCAGCAGTCACAAACCGACAGGGGGCGTCCAGTACTTC. It specifies CASSHKPTGGVQYF. The chain joins TRBV27 to TRBJ2-7, with 10 nucleotides matching TRBD1. From germline, CDR1 is MNHEY and CDR2 SMNVEV (reference sequence). This CDR3 region has 14 residues. V shed 5 bases, J shed 10 bases, and the junction held 11 bases outside the gene matches.

In nucleotides, the CDR3 is TGTGCCAGCAGTCTGCGACAGTCCGAGCAGTACTTC. This codes for CASSLRQSEQYF. The V and J genes are TRBV28 and TRBJ2-7; a possible D gene is TRBD1 (5 bases). Germline-derived CDR1 and CDR2 are MDHEN and SYDVKM. This CDR3 is built from 12 residues. Trimming pared 5 bases from V and 6 bases from J, leaving 11 bases between.

The chain couples TRBV5-1 to TRBJ2-7; D unresolved. The ends were cut back, 0 bases at V and 4 bases at J, with 20 bases in the middle. The CDR3 contains 17 residues. CDR1 and CDR2 (germline): SGHRS, YFSETQ. CDR3 region: CASSLVPSGLPAYEQYF. The CDR3, as DNA: TGCGCCAGCAGCTTGGTCCCCTCAGGCCTCCCCGCTTACGAGCAGTACTTC. The full variable domain, in which reference TRBV5-1 and TRBJ2-7 provide the parts outside the CDR3, is KAGVTQTPRYLIKTRGQQVTLSCSPISGHRSVSWYQQTPGQGLQFLFEYFSETQRNKGNFPGRFSGRQFSNSRSEMNVSTLELGDSALYLCASSLVPSGLPAYEQYFGPGTRLTVT.

This chain uses TRBV10-1 with TRBJ2-3; 11 bases line up with TRBD2. CDR3 length: 15 amino acids. From germline, CDR1 is WNHNN and CDR2 SYGVQD (reference sequence). V lost 5 bases and J lost 5; bases outside the gene matches: 6. CDR3 in DNA: TGCGCCAGCAGTTCTAGCGGGGGGTTAGAAGATACGCAGTATTTT. This sequence encodes CASSSSGGLEDTQYF.